A selection of T cell receptor beta chains follows, all from one sample in a study of Ad26.COV2.S vaccination and SARS-CoV-2 variants. TCRdb's table, derived via immunoSEQ multiplex PCR, lists solely in-frame clones and lacks some. Of 240,000 or so clones in the sample, around 87% were seen once. The sample in question was peripheral blood, obtained in a trial of Ad26.COV2.S vaccine versus placebo. The receptors here all came from a person aged 18 to 65 who received the Ad26.COV2.S COVID-19 vaccine or a placebo. Both conserved end residues are part of each CDR3. The D gene is left open where the match is weak. Clone size is stated in some rows and not others, as once, few, many or a class when expanded.

D gene	V gene	clone size	J gene	CDR3 DNA	CDR3 protein
TRBD2	TRBV11-2	.	TRBJ2-7	TGTGCCAGCAGCTTAGATTGGCTAGCGGGAACGTACGAGCAGTACTTC	CASSLDWLAGTYEQYF
.	TRBV27	.	TRBJ2-7	TGTGCCAGCAGTAGGCGGGGTCTAACCTACGAGCAGTACTTC	CASSRRGLTYEQYF
.	TRBV10-3	.	TRBJ2-7	TGTGCCATCAGTGAGTCGACTAGTGTCTACGAGCAGTACTTC	CAISESTSVYEQYF
.	TRBV19	.	TRBJ2-7	TGTGCCAGTAGTTTCGGACAGCTTTTCTACGAGCAGTACTTC	CASSFGQLFYEQYF
TRBD2	TRBV19	.	TRBJ2-7	TGTGCCAGTAGTATTGGACTAGCCTACGAGCAGTACTTC	CASSIGLAYEQYF
.	TRBV7-8	.	TRBJ2-3	TGTGCCAGCAGCTCGACTAGTTCCACAGATACGCAGTATTTT	CASSSTSSTDTQYF
TRBD1	TRBV7-8	.	TRBJ2-1	TGTGCCAGCAGCGAACAGGGGACCAACAATGAGCAGTTCTTC	CASSEQGTNNEQFF
.	TRBV7-8	.	TRBJ2-2	TGTGCCAGCAGCTTAGACATAAACACCGGGGAGCTGTTTTTT	CASSLDINTGELFF
TRBD1	TRBV14	.	TRBJ2-1	TGTGCCAGCAGCCAACTGCCAGGACAGGGGGCTGGCAATGAGCAGTTCTTC	CASSQLPGQGAGNEQFF
.	TRBV28	.	TRBJ1-2	TGTGCCAGCAGGGGGGAGCCCCATGGCTACACCTTC	CASRGEPHGYTF
.	TRBV4-3	once	TRBJ2-1	TGCGCCAGCAGCCAAGATGGGTCCCGGTACAATGAGCAGTTCTTC	CASSQDGSRYNEQFF
.	TRBV6-5	.	TRBJ1-2	TGTGCCAGCAGAGGGACCATCTATACTCCTGGCTACACCTTC	CASRGTIYTPGYTF
.	TRBV14	.	TRBJ2-3	TGTGCCAGCAGCCAAGTACCGGGCGCGAGCACAGATACGCAGTATTTT	CASSQVPGASTDTQYF
TRBD1	TRBV6-2/TRBV6-3	.	TRBJ2-1	TGTGCCAGCAGTAGGACAGGGGGCGGCTACAATGAGCAGTTCTTC	CASSRTGGGYNEQFF
.	TRBV30	.	TRBJ1-2	TGTGCCTGGAGTGGATTGGTTTTTAACTATGGCTACACCTTC	CAWSGLVFNYGYTF
.	TRBV10-1	.	TRBJ2-2	TGCGCCAGCAGTGAGTTCCGGGGTATCACCGGGGAGCTGTTTTTT	CASSEFRGITGELFF
.	TRBV30	.	TRBJ2-7	TGTGCCTGGGGCGGACTCTCCTACGAGCAGTACTTC	CAWGGLSYEQYF
TRBD2	TRBV28	.	TRBJ2-5	TGTGCCAGCAGTTCGTCCTATCTGACCGGGACTACGATAAACCAAGAGACCCAGTACTTC	CASSSSYLTGTTINQETQYF
.	TRBV14	.	TRBJ2-7	TGTGCCAGCAGCCAAGGGGGCGAGCAGTACTTC	CASSQGGEQYF
TRBD1	TRBV3-1/TRBV3-2	.	TRBJ1-5	TGTGCCAGCAGCCAAGGGGGGGACAGGGTAAGCAATCAGCCCCAGCATTTT	CASSQGGDRVSNQPQHF
.	TRBV5-6	.	TRBJ1-4	TGTGCCAGCAGCCTTGGCGGGGGGAGGCCAGAGAGAAAACTGTTTTTT	CASSLGGGRPERKLFF
.	TRBV4-3	few	TRBJ2-2	TGCGCCAGCAGCCAAGTAACAGGGAACACCGGGGAGCTGTTTTTT	CASSQVTGNTGELFF
TRBD1	TRBV7-2	.	TRBJ2-2	TGTGCCAGCAGCCTGGACAGGGCGAACACCGGGGAGCTGTTTTTT	CASSLDRANTGELFF
.	TRBV13	.	TRBJ2-5	TGTGCCAGCAGCCCTTTGCAGGGGGGGGAGCAGTACTTC	CASSPLQGGEQYF
.	TRBV19	.	TRBJ1-2	TGTGCCAGTAGTATGGGGCTCCTCTACTATGGCTACACCTTC	CASSMGLLYYGYTF
TRBD1	TRBV4-1	.	TRBJ1-4	TGCGCCAGCAGAAAGCCGGGACAGACTAATGAAAAACTGTTTTTT	CASRKPGQTNEKLFF
.	TRBV11-2	.	TRBJ1-1	TGTGCCAGCACCCCCGGCTGGCCAGGGAACACTGAAGCTTTCTTT	CASTPGWPGNTEAFF
.	TRBV28	.	TRBJ2-1	TGTGCCAGCAGTTTGGAGGTTTCTAGCTCCTACAATGAGCAGTTCTTC	CASSLEVSSSYNEQFF
.	TRBV7-2	.	TRBJ2-7	TGTGCCAGCAGCCTTGAGGTCGGGGTTTGGTACGAGCAGTACTTC	CASSLEVGVWYEQYF
.	TRBV10-2	.	TRBJ2-3	TGCGCCAGCAGTGTTACTAGCACAGATACGCAGTATTTT	CASSVTSTDTQYF
.	TRBV6-5	once	TRBJ2-5	TGTGCCAGCAGTCGCCTGGCTAGGGCGAGGGAGACCCAGTACTTC	CASSRLARARETQYF
.	TRBV6-5	once	TRBJ1-1	TGTGCCAGCAGTCCACAGGGACTGTTCACTGAAGCTTTCTTT	CASSPQGLFTEAFF
.	TRBV9	few	TRBJ2-5	TGTGCCAGCAGCGTACAGGGTCAAGAGACCCAGTACTTC	CASSVQGQETQYF
TRBD1	TRBV4-1	.	TRBJ1-1	TGCGCCAGCAGCCGTATACAGGGGGTTCGATTCTTGAACACTGAAGCTTTCTTT	CASSRIQGVRFLNTEAFF
.	TRBV5-4	.	TRBJ1-4	TGTGCCAGCAGCTCGGGTCCTAATGAAAAACTGTTTTTT	CASSSGPNEKLFF
TRBD1	TRBV5-4	.	TRBJ1-2	TGTGCCAGCAGCTGGGGACAGGGGGCCAGATATGGCTACACCTTC	CASSWGQGARYGYTF
TRBD2	TRBV19	.	TRBJ2-5	TGTGCCAGTAGCGGCGGGGGGACCCAAGAGACCCAGTACTTC	CASSGGGTQETQYF
TRBD2	TRBV6-1	once	TRBJ2-1	TGTGCCAGCAGTGAATATTCGACTAGCGGGATCTACAATGAGCAGTTCTTC	CASSEYSTSGIYNEQFF
.	TRBV5-4	few	TRBJ1-5	TGTGCCAGCAGCTTGGACCGCAATCAGCCCCAGCATTTT	CASSLDRNQPQHF
.	TRBV4-3	.	TRBJ1-2	TGCGCCAGCAGCCAAGAATCCCGCTATGGCTACACCTTC	CASSQESRYGYTF
TRBD2	TRBV28	.	TRBJ2-3	TGTGCCAGCAGTACCTACACTAGCGGGAGCGCAGATACGCAGTATTTT	CASSTYTSGSADTQYF
.	TRBV5-6	once	TRBJ2-2	TGTGCCAGCAGCTTGGGCCTATCCACCGGGGAGCTGTTTTTT	CASSLGLSTGELFF
.	TRBV27	.	TRBJ1-1	TGTGCCAGCAGTTTATACCCCGACCCGAACACTGAAGCTTTCTTT	CASSLYPDPNTEAFF
.	TRBV11-2	.	TRBJ2-5	TGTGCCAGCAGCTTAGGGCTTGTCCCTGAGACCCAGTACTTC	CASSLGLVPETQYF
.	TRBV19	.	TRBJ2-6	TGTGCCAGTAGTCCCTCTGGGGCCAACGTCCTGACTTTC	CASSPSGANVLTF
TRBD2	TRBV9	.	TRBJ2-1	TGTGCCAGCGAGGCGGGGGTGAATGAGCAGTTCTTC	CASEAGVNEQFF
TRBD2	TRBV27	.	TRBJ2-3	TGTGCCAGCAGTTCGAGACTAGCGGGAGTTGACGATACGCAGTATTTT	CASSSRLAGVDDTQYF
.	TRBV29-1	.	TRBJ1-2	TGCAGCGTTGAAGAGTTTTTCGGCAGGGAGTCTGGCTACACCTTC	CSVEEFFGRESGYTF
.	TRBV7-9	.	TRBJ2-3	TGTGCCAGCTCTCACGGGTCGGGGGCAGATACGCAGTATTTT	CASSHGSGADTQYF
TRBD2	TRBV18	.	TRBJ2-1	TGTGCCAGCTCACCACTAGTGGCGGCGGGAGGCACCAACCCCAACAATGAGCAGTTCTTC	CASSPLVAAGGTNPNNEQFF
.	TRBV2	.	TRBJ1-4	TGTGCCAGCAGTGAAGGGGGGGGGACTAATGAAAAACTGTTTTTT	CASSEGGGTNEKLFF
.	TRBV4-3	.	TRBJ2-6	TGCGCCAGCAGCCAAGGGACAGAAGTAAGCTCTGGGGCCAACGTCCTGACTTTC	CASSQGTEVSSGANVLTF
.	TRBV30	.	TRBJ2-5	TGTGCCTGGAGTCAGGGAGGTGGGGAGACCCAGTACTTC	CAWSQGGGETQYF
TRBD2	TRBV28	many	TRBJ2-1	TGTGCCAGCAGTTCTATAGGACTAGCGGGAGGCAAAGGACTCAATGAGCAGTTCTTC	CASSSIGLAGGKGLNEQFF